The 8 T cell receptor beta chains presented below share a single source sample, sequenced in a study of blood T cell repertoires in COVID-19. Clones were sequenced by immunoSEQ multiplex PCR, and TCRdb holds only the in-frame ones, with some missing. Among under 200,000 clones listed, roughly 86% were seen once. Sequencing input: peripheral blood. The origin of the receptors is a man in his 70s with acute or convalescent COVID-19.

CDR3 in amino acids: CASSLSGTATYEQYF. The CDR3 region has the DNA TGTGCCAGCAGTTTATCCGGGACAGCTACCTACGAGCAGTACTTC. The rearrangement uses TRBV27 and TRBJ2-7; 7 bases are shared with TRBD1. Losses at the gene ends were 0 bases for V and 2 bases for J; bases not matched to a gene: 4. The CDR3 consists of 15 residues. CDR1 is MNHEY and CDR2 is SMNVEV in the germline V gene (reference sequence).

The chain combines TRBV18 with TRBJ2-5, with D possibly being TRBD1 (6 bases). The germline V gene has CDR1 KGHSH and CDR2 LQKENI. V was pared by 2 bases and J by 5 bases, with 15 bases between. This CDR3 spans 15 amino acids. The CDR3 region has the DNA TGTGCCAGCTCACCAAATCAGGGGCCATGGGAGACCCAGTACTTC. Translated, it gives CASSPNQGPWETQYF. The full variable domain, in which reference TRBV18 and TRBJ2-5 provide the parts outside the CDR3, is NAGVMQNPRHLVRRRGQEARLRCSPMKGHSHVYWYRQLPEEGLKFMVYLQKENIIDESGMPKERFSAEFPKEGPSILRIQQVVRGDSAAYFCASSPNQGPWETQYFGPGTRLLVL.

The chain uses TRBV3-1 (or the pseudogene TRBV3-2) and TRBJ2-7; 10 nucleotides agree with TRBD2. Germline trimming cut 8 bases from V and 5 bases from J; bases unmatched to any gene: 12. The CDR3 length is 15 residues. Germline values: CDR1 LGHDT, CDR2 YNNKEL (reference sequence). CDR3 sequence reads: CASSLAGEGDHEQYF. The CDR3 DNA reads TGTGCCAGCTCCCTAGCGGGAGAAGGGGACCACGAGCAGTACTTC.

The chain employs TRBV5-1 and TRBJ2-6, with D tentatively TRBD1 (6 bases). The CDR3 is 14 amino acids. Germline V lookup: CDR1 SGHRS, CDR2 YFSETQ. With 5 bases removed from V and 1 base from J, the gap between germline ends came to 7 bases. CDR3 bases: TGCGCCAGCAGTCAGGGGTCTGGGGCCAACGTCCTGACTTTC. This encodes CASSQGSGANVLTF.

This clone occurred once. This chain uses TRBV7-3 with TRBJ1-2; D gene unclear. In germline, CDR1 is SGHTA, CDR2 FQGTGA. The CDR3 contains 16 residues. V shed 5 bases and J shed 0 bases, with 16 bases lying between them. CDR3 bases: TGTGCCAGCAGCCCTGGCCAGTACCCATCTAACTATGGCTACACCTTC. It yields the protein CASSPGQYPSNYGYTF.

The chain carries TRBV27 and TRBJ2-3; D not certain. This CDR3 has 14 residues. Trimming took off 3 bases at V and 5 bases at J, with 12 bases between the two ends. Germline CDR1 and CDR2: MNHEY and SMNVEV (reference sequence). In DNA form, the CDR3 reads TGTGCCAGCAGTTTGAGCTCCCCAGGAGATACGCAGTATTTT. Amino acid sequence: CASSLSSPGDTQYF.

The J gene is TRBJ1-2, the V gene TRBV5-1; D not certain. CDR3 length equals 14 residues. Trimming cost V 0 bases and J 0 bases, with 6 bases left between them. Germline values: CDR1 SGHRS, CDR2 YFSETQ. CDR3 nucleotide sequence: TGCGCCAGCAGCTTGGCCACTTCTAACTATGGCTACACCTTC. Its translation is CASSLATSNYGYTF.

V usage is TRBV28 and J usage is TRBJ2-7; no clear D. The V gene lost 5 bases and the J gene lost 3 bases, with 8 bases spanning the gap. CDR3 length: 12 amino acids. Looked up from germline, CDR1 is MDHEN and CDR2 is SYDVKM. The CDR3 DNA is TGTGCCAGCAGTAACCTAGGCTACGAGCAGTACTTC. It encodes CASSNLGYEQYF.